The 23 T cell receptor beta chains below were found in one sample sequenced in a study of neurological immune-mediated disorders. TCRdb passed the 5' RACE reads through MiXCR, listing each CDR3 protein once. The table has over 40,000 distinct CDR3 sequences, about 6% seen once; the top ten hold around 0.55%. Material: CD4+ T cells from blood. The source is a woman between 40 and 55 years old in good health.

The chain uses TRBV4-3 and TRBJ2-7; TRBD2 agrees at 9 bases. The germline gives CDR1 LGHNA, CDR2 YSLEER. The CDR3 totals 16 residues. V lost 0 bases, J lost 0 bases, and 3 bases stayed unmatched. CDR3 sequence (DNA): TGCGCCAGCAGCCAAGATTATAGCGGGGGCTCCTACGAGCAGTACTTC. Translating it yields CASSQDYSGGSYEQYF.

This clonotype has a count of ten or more. The rearrangement joins TRBV7-8 to TRBJ2-3, with a possible D match to TRBD2 (5 bases). Trimming took 5 bases from V and 8 from J, leaving 20 bases between them. The CDR3 runs to 15 residues. Germline V gives CDR1 SGHVS, CDR2 FQNEAQ. The CDR3 coding sequence is TGTGCCAGCAGCCCACCTCCCTGGGAGCCACCTACGCAGTATTTT. This sequence encodes CASSPPPWEPPTQYF.

This clonotype was counted ten times or more. The CDR3 DNA is TGTGCCAGCAGTTTATCCGGAACTCTCGGGACCCAGTACTTC. Residues: CASSLSGTLGTQYF. The chain recombines TRBV28 with TRBJ2-5; the D is unclear. The V gene's germline CDR1 is MDHEN and CDR2 SYDVKM. The ends were cut back, 1 base at V and 7 bases at J, with 13 bases in the middle. This CDR3 has 14 amino acids. Using reference TRBV28 and TRBJ2-5 for the parts outside the CDR3, the full variable domain is DVKVTQSSRYLVKRTGEKVFLECVQDMDHENMFWYRQDPGLGLRLIYFSYDVKMKEKGDIPEGYSVSREKKERFSLILESASTNQTSMYLCASSLSGTLGTQYFGPGTRLLVL.

In this sample, this clonotype turned up many times. The V gene is TRBV10-3, the J gene TRBJ2-3; D perhaps matches TRBD1 (6 bases). This CDR3 spans 15 amino acids. Germline V gene sequence: CDR1 ENHRY, CDR2 SYGVKD. V lost 6 bases and J 1 base, leaving 14 bases between the germline ends. The CDR3 nucleotides read TGTGCCATCAGGAAACAGGGAAGTGGCACAGATACGCAGTATTTT. This encodes CAIRKQGSGTDTQYF.

This clonotype was observed at least ten times. The chain has TRBV4-1 and TRBJ1-2; a possible D gene is TRBD1 (6 bases). The germline V gene encodes CDR1 MGHRA and CDR2 YSYEKL. This CDR3 region has 15 residues. Trimming removed 0 bases from V and 4 bases from J, with 12 bases in between. This chain's CDR3 is CASSQDSGGTYGYTF. The CDR3 bases are TGCGCCAGCAGCCAAGATTCGGGGGGCACCTATGGCTACACCTTC.

This clonotype was seen repeatedly, ten times or more. V and J are TRBV5-1 and TRBJ2-2, with TRBD2 identical over 10 bases. With 4 bases clipped from V and 5 bases from J, the junction kept 14 bases outside the gene matches. CDR3 size: 18 residues. Germline lookup yields CDR1 SGHRS and CDR2 YFSETQ. The CDR3 here is CASSLGLPSGSSTGELFF. The DNA for the CDR3 is TGCGCCAGCAGCCTTGGTCTCCCTAGCGGGAGTTCAACCGGGGAGCTGTTTTTT.

This chain links TRBV20-1 with TRBJ2-3; D call uncertain. CDR1 and CDR2 from the germline V gene are DFQATT and SNEGSKA (reference sequence). The length of the CDR3 is 15 residues. Trimming pared 6 bases from V and 4 bases from J, leaving 20 bases between. Written as DNA, the CDR3 is TGCAGTGCCCCCTTGGGCGGACCAAAGGCAGATACGCAGTATTTT. Its translation is CSAPLGGPKADTQYF.

This clonotype has a count of ten or more. V and J are TRBV20-1 and TRBJ1-1; D possibly corresponds to TRBD1 (6 bases). V was shortened by 5 bases and J by 1 base, with 14 bases between the two germline ends. The germline CDR1 and CDR2 sequences are DFQATT and SNEGSKA (reference sequence). The CDR3 is made up of 14 amino acids. Here the CDR3 DNA reads TGCAGTGCTGCTACAGGGTCGCAGAACACTGAAGCTTTCTTT. Its translation is CSAATGSQNTEAFF.

This clonotype was observed at least ten times. The chain has TRBV6-5 and TRBJ2-7, with D perhaps matching TRBD1 or TRBD2 (5 bases each). CDR1 is MNHEY, CDR2 SVGAGI, per germline. The CDR3 length is 14 residues. V was cut by 5 bases and J by 0 bases, with 11 bases left in between. CDR3 residues: CASSRGKTSYEQYF. As DNA, the CDR3 is TGTGCCAGCAGTCGGGGCAAGACCTCCTACGAGCAGTACTTC.

This clonotype has only a few counts. This could be a read error, since a much larger clone is one nucleotide away. The CDR3 protein is CVSSYWGDTIYEQYF. DNA of the CDR3: TGTGTCAGCAGTTATTGGGGCGACACCATCTACGAGCAGTACTTC. The chain joins TRBV6-5 to TRBJ2-7; a weak D match, TRBD1 (5 bases). Germline V gene sequence: CDR1 MNHEY, CDR2 SVGAGI. CDR3 length equals 15 residues.

This clonotype has ten or more counts. J is TRBJ2-2 and V is TRBV7-2, with TRBD1 as a possible D gene (6 bases). Germline-derived CDR1 and CDR2 are SGHTA and FQGNSA. The CDR3 covers 14 residues. Trimming cost V 5 bases and J 5 bases, with 12 bases left between them. The CDR3 here is CASSPTGITGELFF. Written as DNA, the CDR3 is TGTGCCAGCAGCCCTACAGGGATAACCGGGGAGCTGTTTTTT.

V gene TRBV12-2 combines with J gene TRBJ1-1; the D segment call TRBD1 is taken from the table without a DNA check. TRBV12-2 constitutes a pseudogene. The CDR3 loop spans 16 amino acids. CDR3 in amino acids: CASRSQLPIGQLEAFF. The CDR3 region has the DNA TGTGCAAGTCGCTCCCAACTACCCATCGGACAGCTTGAAGCTTTCTTT.

Turning to this clonotype: This may come from a read error, since a much larger clone is one base off. This chain links TRBV25-1 with TRBJ2-1; TRBD2 matches 9 bases. The CDR3 totals 15 residues. Germline loops: CDR1 MGHDK, CDR2 SYGVNS. The CDR3 DNA is TGTGCCAGCAGTGTGGCGGGCGGGAGGGCCAATGAGCAGATCTTC. Protein product: CASSVAGGRANEQIF.

This clonotype appeared many times. The chain recombines TRBV27 with TRBJ2-3; tentatively, D is TRBD2 (5 bases). Germline CDR1 and CDR2: MNHEY and SMNVEV (reference sequence). Trimming stripped 2 bases from V and 6 bases from J, with 12 bases between. The CDR3 consists of 14 residues. The CDR3 sequence: CASSLGARGDTQYF. CDR3 bases: TGTGCCAGCAGTTTAGGAGCACGAGGGGATACGCAGTATTTT.

This clonotype has at least ten counts. The chain employs TRBV4-2 and TRBJ2-2; D is ambiguous. This CDR3 comprises 14 residues. The ends were cut back, 5 bases at V and 4 bases at J, with 11 bases in the middle. Germline V CDR1 and CDR2: LGHNA, YNFKEQ. CDR3 sequence reads: CASSEGSATGELFF. DNA of the CDR3: TGTGCCAGCAGCGAAGGATCAGCCACCGGGGAGCTGTTTTTT.

This clonotype was recorded at least ten times. V gene TRBV14 combines with J gene TRBJ1-1, with D perhaps TRBD1 (6 bases). Deletions cut 3 bases from V and 4 bases from J, with 21 bases between. The CDR3 totals 17 residues. Per the germline V gene, CDR1 is SGHDN and CDR2 is FVKESK. Written as DNA, the CDR3 is TGTGCCAGCAGCCACCAACCGAGGGGCAGGGGCGCCACTGAAGCTTTCTTT. This codes for CASSHQPRGRGATEAFF.

This clonotype was picked up many times. CDR3 region: CASSPSQAGRTEAFF. The CDR3, as DNA: TGTGCCAGCTCACCCTCTCAGGCGGGCCGCACTGAAGCTTTCTTT. The chain combines TRBV18 with TRBJ1-1; no clear D. The CDR3 runs to 15 residues. V lost 3 bases, J lost 4 bases, and 15 bases lay in between. Per germline, CDR1 KGHSH and CDR2 LQKENI.

Ten or more counts support this clonotype. J is TRBJ2-5 and V is TRBV15; no clear D. Trimming took 4 bases from V and 5 from J, leaving 20 bases between them. CDR3 length: 16 residues. Germline V gene sequence: CDR1 LNHNV, CDR2 YYDKDF (reference sequence). CDR3 sequence: CATSTRPVSLSETQYF. The CDR3 DNA sequence: TGTGCCACCAGCACACGACCGGTCTCCCTTTCGGAGACCCAGTACTTC.

This clonotype was seen ten or more times. V is TRBV20-1 and J is TRBJ2-1, with 9 bases that match TRBD2. The CDR3 length is 15 residues. Germline assignment: CDR1 DFQATT and CDR2 SNEGSKA (reference sequence). The junction had 8 bases not matched to a gene; V was cut back by 3 bases and J by 5 bases. The CDR3 bases are TGCAGTGCTAGGGAACTAGCGGGCAAGAACAATGAGCAGTTCTTC. This translates into CSARELAGKNNEQFF.

This clonotype is termed medium-sized. The CDR3 bases are TGCGCCAGCAGCTTGGATGGCTACGAGCAGTACTTC. Translation gives CASSLDGYEQYF. The chain recombines TRBV5-1 with TRBJ2-7; no reliable D call. This CDR3 comprises 12 residues. Germline loops: CDR1 SGHRS, CDR2 YFSETQ. Trimming cost V 0 bases and J 3 bases, with 4 bases left between them. The variable domain in full, completed from reference TRBV5-1 and TRBJ2-7, reads KAGVTQTPRYLIKTRGQQVTLSCSPISGHRSVSWYQQTPGQGLQFLFEYFSETQRNKGNFPGRFSGRQFSNSRSEMNVSTLELGDSALYLCASSLDGYEQYFGPGTRLTVT.

There are many counts of this clonotype. J is TRBJ2-5 and V is TRBV20-1; D not certain. CDR1 is DFQATT, CDR2 SNEGSKA, per germline (reference sequence). V lost 5 bases and J 5 bases, leaving 12 bases between the germline ends. This CDR3 comprises 12 residues. CDR3 in DNA: TGCAGTGCTCAGACTCCCGGGGAGACCCAGTACTTC. This codes for CSAQTPGETQYF.

In its sample, this clonotype was seen many times. The V and J genes are TRBV28 and TRBJ2-5; maybe TRBD1 (6 bases). Per germline, CDR1 MDHEN and CDR2 SYDVKM. The CDR3 is 16 residues long. V was pared by 6 bases and J by 1 base, with 18 bases between. This CDR3 reads CASSSPREGGQETQYF. CDR3 bases: TGTGCCAGCAGCTCCCCCAGGGAAGGGGGCCAAGAGACCCAGTACTTC. Based on the CDR3 plus reference TRBV28 and TRBJ2-5, the full variable domain is DVKVTQSSRYLVKRTGEKVFLECVQDMDHENMFWYRQDPGLGLRLIYFSYDVKMKEKGDIPEGYSVSREKKERFSLILESASTNQTSMYLCASSSPREGGQETQYFGPGTRLLVL.

This clonotype was observed many times. J is TRBJ2-1 and V is TRBV4-3, with D possibly TRBD2 on 6 matching bases. CDR1 LGHNA and CDR2 YSLEER come from the germline V gene. CDR3 length: 16 residues. V was pared by 0 bases and J by 5 bases, with 14 bases between. The CDR3 loop reads CASSQDLASEDNEQFF. The CDR3 DNA sequence: TGCGCCAGCAGCCAAGATCTGGCTAGCGAAGACAATGAGCAGTTCTTC.